One and the same sample provided the 8 T cell receptor beta chains below, sequenced in a study of blood T cell repertoires in COVID-19. The assay was immunoSEQ multiplex PCR, and TCRdb's table has in-frame clones only and misses some. The table has around 180,000 clones, approximately 85% seen once. The sequencing input was peripheral blood. All receptors derive from a human donor with active or convalescent COVID-19. The donor label of this sample is uncertain.

This sequence joins TRBV3-1 (or the pseudogene TRBV3-2) and TRBJ2-3, with D hard to call. Trimming took 2 bases from V and 2 from J, leaving 20 bases between them. The CDR3 length is 18 residues. Looked up from germline, CDR1 is LGHDT and CDR2 is YNNKEL (reference sequence). The CDR3 sequence is CASSQSPSRYRFTDTQYF. As DNA, the CDR3 is TGTGCCAGCAGCCAAAGCCCTAGTAGGTACCGCTTCACAGATACGCAGTATTTT.

CDR3 amino acids: CASSQDRRQLFLGYTF. The CDR3 DNA is TGTGCCAGCAGCCAAGATAGGAGGCAGCTTTTCCTTGGCTACACCTTC. The chain combines TRBV4-2 with TRBJ1-2; no clear D gene. Germline V gene lookup returns CDR1 LGHNA and CDR2 YNFKEQ. V was trimmed by 0 bases and J by 7 bases, leaving 18 bases between them. The CDR3 has 16 amino acids.

The rearrangement joins TRBV11-2 to TRBJ2-1; 12 bases map to TRBD2. Germline CDR1 is SGHAT and CDR2 is FQNNGV. The CDR3 is 15 amino acids. J was trimmed by 8 bases and V by 6 bases; bases with no gene match: 8. The CDR3 DNA sequence: TGTGCCAGCAGGACTAGCGGGGGTGCGAGGCATGAGCAGTTCTTC. Its protein product is CASRTSGGARHEQFF.

The chain carries TRBV4-3 and TRBJ1-2; possibly TRBD1 for D (5 bases). The V gene lost 4 bases and the J gene lost 8 bases, with 20 bases spanning the gap. Germline loops: CDR1 LGHNA, CDR2 YSLEER. The CDR3 has 15 amino acids. CDR3 nucleotide sequence: TGCGCCAGCAGCCCACAAGATCACACAGGAAAAGGCTACACCTTC. Protein product: CASSPQDHTGKGYTF.

The chain joins TRBV10-3 to TRBJ1-1, with D uncertain. V lost 0 bases and J 7 bases, leaving 9 bases between the germline ends. The germline gives CDR1 ENHRY, CDR2 SYGVKD. The CDR3 length is 13 residues. CDR3 bases: TGTGCCATCAGTGAGTCGTCCAGTGTTGAAGCTTTCTTT. Translating gives CAISESSSVEAFF.

This clone appeared once. V is TRBV18 and J is TRBJ1-4; 7 bases agree with TRBD1. The CDR3 runs 15 residues. V lost 0 bases, J lost 4 bases, and 2 bases stayed unmatched. From germline, CDR1 is KGHSH and CDR2 LQKENI. The CDR3 region has the DNA TGTGCCAGCTCACCACCGGGACAGCTTAATGAAAAACTGTTTTTT. It encodes CASSPPGQLNEKLFF. The variable domain in full, completed from reference TRBV18 and TRBJ1-4, reads NAGVMQNPRHLVRRRGQEARLRCSPMKGHSHVYWYRQLPEEGLKFMVYLQKENIIDESGMPKERFSAEFPKEGPSILRIQQVVRGDSAAYFCASSPPGQLNEKLFFGSGTQLSVL.

This chain uses TRBV5-1 with TRBJ1-2; possibly TRBD1 for D (5 bases). This CDR3 has 14 amino acids. Trimming cost V 0 bases and J 3 bases, with 9 bases left between them. The germline CDR1 and CDR2 sequences are SGHRS and YFSETQ. The chain's CDR3 is CASSLADTYYGYTF. CDR3 nucleotide sequence: TGCGCCAGCAGCTTGGCGGACACTTACTATGGCTACACCTTC.

Worth noting for this clone: Compared with germline, one end of the junction differs, possibly owing to a read error. The chain uses TRBV7-7 and TRBJ2-2; 7 bases fit TRBD1. Germline CDR1 SSHAT, CDR2 FNYEAQ (reference sequence). The length of the CDR3 is 15 residues. CDR3 residues: CASRPGTANTGELFF. DNA for the CDR3: TGTGCTAGCAGGCCCGGGACAGCGAACACCGGGGAGCTGTTTTTT.